This TCR beta chain is drawn from a study of cytomegalovirus exposure and HLA in healthy donors. Study information: Across around 400 genotyped donors, 81% landed in the Caucasian-associated ancestry cluster. Study observations and caveats: In a later analysis, TCR beta V- and J-gene trimming showed a link to a missense DCLRE1C variant. In a later analysis, at a false discovery rate of 0.05, 16,951 TCR beta sequences matched HLA alleles. Usually a TCR sequence was rare, but some public TCRs were found in many donors.

There are 18 residues in the CDR3. Per germline, CDR1 KGHSH and CDR2 LQKENI. V trimming: 6 bases; J trimming: 5 bases; junction bases outside the gene matches: 14. Turning to this clone: What it recognizes is unknown.

It was with 60 Vbeta and 13 Jbeta primers that the PCR ran. This table comes from immunoSEQ multiplex PCR, and its TCRdb copy is limited to in-frame clones, with some not included. The sample includes around 200,000 clones, 60% to 80% of them seen just once. This receptor was taken from a female donor in good health and CMV-seronegative. The chain couples TRBV18 to TRBJ2-3, with 13 nucleotides matching TRBD2. The sequencing input was PBMCs. CDR3 in amino acids: CASSSALGLAGVEDTQYF. In DNA form, the CDR3 reads TGTGCCAGCTCTTCCGCCTTAGGACTAGCGGGAGTAGAAGATACGCAGTATTTT.